These 17 T cell receptor beta chains originate from one sample sequenced in a study of blood T cells in healthy people across ages. Combining a sample-barcoded 5' primer with a J-beta primer mix, a second PCR ran for roughly 6 to 12 cycles. TCRdb passed the 5' RACE reads through MiXCR, listing each CDR3 protein once. Of roughly 700,000 distinct CDR3 sequences listed, 20% to 25% were seen once; the top ten hold more than 8%. These data were also filed under a second study, of T cells of mothers and their children.

Sequenced input: blood. These receptors were taken from a boy aged 5-17 years in good health.

The chain joins TRBV4-1 to TRBJ1-1, with no clear D. This CDR3 region has 12 residues. Germline assignment: CDR1 MGHRA and CDR2 YSYEKL. V was shortened by 1 base and J by 11 bases, with 11 bases between the two germline ends. CDR3 sequence (DNA): TGCGCCAGCAGCCAAGGCCCAACCGGTGCTTTCTTT. Protein product: CASSQGPTGAFF.

This clonotype was detected a few times. The chain employs TRBV28 and TRBJ2-3; 13 nucleotides align to TRBD2. CDR3 length: 17 amino acids. Germline trimming cut 3 bases from V and 4 bases from J; bases unmatched to any gene: 7. The germline CDR1 and CDR2 sequences are MDHEN and SYDVKM. CDR3 in DNA: TGTGCCAGCAGTTTCCGGACTAGCGGGAGAGGACCAGATACGCAGTATTTT. Translated, it gives CASSFRTSGRGPDTQYF.

The chain couples TRBV7-9 to TRBJ2-6; D is ambiguous. CDR3 size: 15 residues. Germline values: CDR1 SEHNR, CDR2 FQNEAQ (reference sequence). The ends were cut back, 3 bases at V and 0 bases at J, with 6 bases in the middle. The CDR3 region has the DNA TGTGCCAGCAGCTTCGAGCACTCTGGGGCCAACGTCCTGACTTTC. Encoded protein: CASSFEHSGANVLTF. The entire variable domain, with the rest obtained from reference TRBV7-9 and TRBJ2-6, is as follows: DTGVSQNPRHKITKRGQNVTFRCDPISEHNRLYWYRQTLGQGPEFLTYFQNEAQLEKSRLLSDRFSAERPKGSFSTLEIQRTEQGDSAMYLCASSFEHSGANVLTFGAGSRLTVL.

This clonotype appeared a few times. This chain uses TRBV5-1 with TRBJ2-7, with D tentatively TRBD2 (6 bases). The CDR3 spans 15 residues. Between the trimmed V and J ends, which lost 1 base and 5 bases, there was a span of 16 bases. Germline loops: CDR1 SGHRS, CDR2 YFSETQ. Written as DNA, the CDR3 is TGCGCCAGCAGCTTGCTTCCTAGCGAAAGGAACGAGCAGTACTTC. It translates to CASSLLPSERNEQYF. The whole variable domain, filled in from reference TRBV5-1 and TRBJ2-7, reads KAGVTQTPRYLIKTRGQQVTLSCSPISGHRSVSWYQQTPGQGLQFLFEYFSETQRNKGNFPGRFSGRQFSNSRSEMNVSTLELGDSALYLCASSLLPSERNEQYFGPGTRLTVT.

This rearrangement joins TRBV6-1 to TRBJ2-1, with a tentative D call TRBD2 (5 bases). V shed 6 bases and J shed 0 bases, with 12 bases lying between them. The germline V gene has CDR1 MNHNS and CDR2 SASEGT. The CDR3 consists of 15 residues. The CDR3 DNA follows: TGTGCCAGCAGACTAGAGCGGAGCTCCTACAATGAGCAGTTCTTC. As protein: CASRLERSSYNEQFF.

This chain uses TRBV3-1 with TRBJ1-4; D perhaps matches TRBD1 (5 bases). V was cut by 3 bases and J by 7 bases, with 12 bases left in between. Germline values: CDR1 LGHDT, CDR2 YNNKEL (reference sequence). CDR3 length: 14 residues. The CDR3 sequence: CASSHQGWGEKLFF. CDR3 bases: TGTGCCAGCAGCCATCAGGGATGGGGTGAAAAACTGTTTTTT.

This clonotype was seen repeatedly, ten times or more. Sequence at one end of the junction differs from germline and may be a read error. This chain joins TRBV7-9 and TRBJ2-1; 7 bases line up with TRBD2. The CDR3 spans 12 residues. Germline assignment: CDR1 SEHNR and CDR2 FQNEAQ (reference sequence). CDR3 coding DNA: TGTGCCAGCAGTTTAGGGAGGGATGAGCAGTTCTTC. As protein: CASSLGRDEQFF.

This chain links TRBV7-9 with TRBJ1-2, with D maybe TRBD1 (5 bases). Trimming removed 1 base from V and 8 bases from J, with 17 bases in between. The CDR3 is 15 residues long. Germline-derived CDR1 and CDR2 are SEHNR and FQNEAQ (reference sequence). CDR3 nucleotides: TGTGCCAGCAGCTTAGAAGTGAGGAGGGACGGCGGCTACACCTTC. Protein sequence: CASSLEVRRDGGYTF.

This clonotype was detected once. CDR3 loop: CASSPAPGTVAPEQYF. The CDR3 DNA is TGTGCCAGCTCACCAGCCCCCGGGACAGTGGCCCCCGAGCAGTACTTC. The genes are TRBV18 and TRBJ2-7; 7 nucleotides align to TRBD1. The CDR3 runs to 16 residues. From germline, CDR1 is KGHSH and CDR2 LQKENI. After removal of 2 bases from V and 6 bases from J, the junction contained 13 bases not matched to a gene.

This clonotype was observed a few times. The rearrangement links TRBV4-3 to TRBJ2-5; D not certain. Trimming took off 5 bases at V and 3 bases at J, with 13 bases between the two ends. The CDR3 is 14 amino acids. Germline V gives CDR1 LGHNA, CDR2 YSLEER. The CDR3, as DNA: TGCGCCAGCAGCTTCGGGCTCCTCGAAGAGACCCAGTACTTC. It is translated as CASSFGLLEETQYF.

This clonotype was observed a few times. The rearrangement links TRBV6-5 to TRBJ2-1, with D possibly TRBD1 on 5 matching bases. Germline lookup yields CDR1 MNHEY and CDR2 SVGAGI. V was shortened by 1 base and J by 0 bases, with 7 bases between the two germline ends. This CDR3 spans 15 amino acids. The DNA for the CDR3 is TGTGCCAGCAGTTACTACAGGAGCTCCTACAATGAGCAGTTCTTC. This gives the protein CASSYYRSSYNEQFF.

CDR3 amino acids: CASGGGRGYEQYF. As DNA, the CDR3 is TGTGCCAGCGGAGGCGGCAGGGGCTACGAGCAGTACTTC. The chain is built from TRBV25-1 and TRBJ2-7, with a possible D match to TRBD1 (6 bases). CDR1 and CDR2 from the germline V gene are MGHDK and SYGVNS. Trimming pared 8 bases from V and 3 bases from J, leaving 14 bases between. CDR3 length equals 13 residues.

This clonotype was recorded a few times. The rearrangement links TRBV9 to TRBJ2-5; D possibly uses TRBD1 or TRBD2 (5 bases each). Germline values: CDR1 SGDLS, CDR2 YYNGEE. CDR3 length: 17 residues. V lost 4 bases and J lost 3, with 22 bases in between. The CDR3 is CASSLTGTVGPEETQYF. For the CDR3, the DNA is TGTGCCAGCAGCCTAACTGGGACCGTGGGACCGGAAGAGACCCAGTACTTC. The full variable domain, in which reference TRBV9 and TRBJ2-5 provide the parts outside the CDR3, is DSGVTQTPKHLITATGQRVTLRCSPRSGDLSVYWYQQSLDQGLQFLIQYYNGEERAKGNILERFSAQQFPDLHSELNLSSLELGDSALYFCASSLTGTVGPEETQYFGPGTRLLVL.

The rearrangement uses TRBV20-1 and TRBJ2-3; weak D call: TRBD2 (5 bases). The germline CDR1 and CDR2 sequences are DFQATT and SNEGSKA (reference sequence). This CDR3 is 14 amino acids long. Trimming cost V 3 bases and J 2 bases, with 12 bases left between them. CDR3 residues: CSASSVGLTDTQYF. CDR3 DNA sequence: TGCAGTGCTAGTTCGGTAGGACTCACAGATACGCAGTATTTT.

This chain joins TRBV5-1 and TRBJ2-5; D is unresolved. Trimming left V 3 bases short and J 2 bases short, with 11 bases between. Germline CDR1 SGHRS, CDR2 YFSETQ. CDR3 length equals 14 residues. CDR3 in amino acids: CASSSTGTQETQYF. DNA of the CDR3: TGCGCCAGCAGCTCGACTGGTACACAAGAGACCCAGTACTTC.

The V call is TRBV7-9, the J call TRBJ2-1, with no clear D. CDR3 length: 13 amino acids. V was shortened by 1 base and J by 15 bases, with 16 bases between the two germline ends. CDR1 and CDR2 (germline): SEHNR, FQNEAQ (reference sequence). Written as DNA, the CDR3 is TGTGCCAGCAGCTTAGGACTTCCCGGGTGGCTGTTCTTC. Translation: CASSLGLPGWLFF.

In this sample, this clonotype turned up a few times. The chain employs TRBV5-1 and TRBJ2-5; D ambiguous. The CDR3 is 15 amino acids. CDR1 is SGHRS and CDR2 is YFSETQ in the germline V gene. Trimming removed 6 bases from V and 2 bases from J, with 17 bases in between. CDR3 nucleotides: TGCGCCAGCAACCTCGGCGGTTCGGTTCAAGAGACCCAGTACTTC. It is translated as CASNLGGSVQETQYF. Combining the CDR3 with reference TRBV5-1 and TRBJ2-5 gives the whole variable domain KAGVTQTPRYLIKTRGQQVTLSCSPISGHRSVSWYQQTPGQGLQFLFEYFSETQRNKGNFPGRFSGRQFSNSRSEMNVSTLELGDSALYLCASNLGGSVQETQYFGPGTRLLVL.